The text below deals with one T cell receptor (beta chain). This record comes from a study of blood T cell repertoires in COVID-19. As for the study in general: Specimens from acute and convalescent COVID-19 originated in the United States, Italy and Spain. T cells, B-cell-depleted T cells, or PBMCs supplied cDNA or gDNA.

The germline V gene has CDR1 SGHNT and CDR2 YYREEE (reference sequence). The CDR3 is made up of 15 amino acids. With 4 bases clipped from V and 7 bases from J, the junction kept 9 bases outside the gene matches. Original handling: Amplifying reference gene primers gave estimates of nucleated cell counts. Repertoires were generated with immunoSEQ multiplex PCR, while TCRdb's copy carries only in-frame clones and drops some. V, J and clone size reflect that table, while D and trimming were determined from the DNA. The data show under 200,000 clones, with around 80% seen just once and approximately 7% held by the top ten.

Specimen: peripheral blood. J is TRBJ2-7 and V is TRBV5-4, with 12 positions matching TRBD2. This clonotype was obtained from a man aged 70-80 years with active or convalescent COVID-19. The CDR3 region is CASSGSSGGVGEQYF. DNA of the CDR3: TGTGCCAGCAGCGGATCTAGCGGGGGGGTTGGGGAGCAGTACTTC.